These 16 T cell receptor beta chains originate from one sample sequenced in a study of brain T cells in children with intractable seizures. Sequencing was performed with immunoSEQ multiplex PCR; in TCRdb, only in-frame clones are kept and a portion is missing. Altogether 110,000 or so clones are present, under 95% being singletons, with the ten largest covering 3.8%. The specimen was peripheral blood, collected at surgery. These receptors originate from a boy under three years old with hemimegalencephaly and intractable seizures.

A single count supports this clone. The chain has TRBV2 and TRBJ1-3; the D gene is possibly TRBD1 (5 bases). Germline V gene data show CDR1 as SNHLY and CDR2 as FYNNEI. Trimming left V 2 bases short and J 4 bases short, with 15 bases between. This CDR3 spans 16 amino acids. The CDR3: CASSEHDPGTGNTIYF. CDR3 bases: TGTGCCAGCAGTGAACACGATCCAGGGACCGGAAACACCATATATTTT.

The CDR3 region is CASREALAGTSNTGELFF. The CDR3 nucleotides are TGCGCCAGCAGAGAAGCGCTAGCGGGAACCAGCAACACCGGGGAGCTGTTTTTT. This sequence joins TRBV10-1 and TRBJ2-2; TRBD2 matches 9 bases. This CDR3 comprises 18 residues. V shed 6 bases, J shed 2 bases, and the junction held 13 bases outside the gene matches. CDR1 is WNHNN and CDR2 is SYGVQD in the germline V gene (reference sequence).

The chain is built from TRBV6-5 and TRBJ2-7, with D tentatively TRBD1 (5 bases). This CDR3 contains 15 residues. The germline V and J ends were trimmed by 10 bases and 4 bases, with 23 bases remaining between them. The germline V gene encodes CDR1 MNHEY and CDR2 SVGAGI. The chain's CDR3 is CATIRTLWQGYEQYF. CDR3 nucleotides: TGTGCCACCATACGTACCCTTTGGCAGGGTTACGAGCAGTACTTC.

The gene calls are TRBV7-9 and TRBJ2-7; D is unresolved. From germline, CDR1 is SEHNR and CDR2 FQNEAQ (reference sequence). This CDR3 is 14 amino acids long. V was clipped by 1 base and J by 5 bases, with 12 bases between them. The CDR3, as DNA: TGTGCCAGCAGCTTAGATCTTCGGTGGGACGAGCAGTACTTC. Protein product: CASSLDLRWDEQYF.

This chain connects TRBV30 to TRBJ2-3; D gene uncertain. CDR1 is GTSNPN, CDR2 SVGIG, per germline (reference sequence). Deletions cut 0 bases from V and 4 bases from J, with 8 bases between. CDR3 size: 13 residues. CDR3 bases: TGTGCCTGGAGTGTACTTGTACCAGATACGCAGTATTTT. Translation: CAWSVLVPDTQYF.

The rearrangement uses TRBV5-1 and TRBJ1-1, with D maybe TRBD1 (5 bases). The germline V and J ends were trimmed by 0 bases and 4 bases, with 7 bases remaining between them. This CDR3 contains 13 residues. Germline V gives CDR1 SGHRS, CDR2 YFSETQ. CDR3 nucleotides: TGCGCCAGCAGCTTGGACAGGTTCACTGAAGCTTTCTTT. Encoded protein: CASSLDRFTEAFF.

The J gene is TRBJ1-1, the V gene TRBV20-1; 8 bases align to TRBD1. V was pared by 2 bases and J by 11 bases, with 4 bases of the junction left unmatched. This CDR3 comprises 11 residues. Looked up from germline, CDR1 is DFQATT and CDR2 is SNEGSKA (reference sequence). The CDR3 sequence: CSARTQGAAFF. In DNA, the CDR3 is TGCAGTGCTAGAACCCAGGGGGCGGCTTTCTTT.

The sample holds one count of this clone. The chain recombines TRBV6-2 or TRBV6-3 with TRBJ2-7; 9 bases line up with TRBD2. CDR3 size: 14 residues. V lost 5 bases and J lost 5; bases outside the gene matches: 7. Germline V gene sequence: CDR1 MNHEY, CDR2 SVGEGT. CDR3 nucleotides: TGTGCCAGCAGTCAAGCGGGAGGTGTAAACGAGCAGTACTTC. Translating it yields CASSQAGGVNEQYF.

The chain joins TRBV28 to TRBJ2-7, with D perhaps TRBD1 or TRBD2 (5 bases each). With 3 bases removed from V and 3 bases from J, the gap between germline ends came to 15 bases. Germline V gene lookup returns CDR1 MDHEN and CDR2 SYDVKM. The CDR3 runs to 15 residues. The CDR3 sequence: CASSFGGVGFYEQYF. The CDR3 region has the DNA TGTGCCAGCAGTTTTGGGGGAGTCGGTTTCTACGAGCAGTACTTC.

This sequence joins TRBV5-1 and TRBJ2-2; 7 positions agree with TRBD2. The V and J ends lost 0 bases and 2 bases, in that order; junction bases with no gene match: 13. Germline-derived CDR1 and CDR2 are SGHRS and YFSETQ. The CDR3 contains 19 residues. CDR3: CASSLAGLAVYPNTGELFF. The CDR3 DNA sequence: TGCGCCAGCAGCTTGGCCGGGCTAGCGGTCTACCCTAACACCGGGGAGCTGTTTTTT.

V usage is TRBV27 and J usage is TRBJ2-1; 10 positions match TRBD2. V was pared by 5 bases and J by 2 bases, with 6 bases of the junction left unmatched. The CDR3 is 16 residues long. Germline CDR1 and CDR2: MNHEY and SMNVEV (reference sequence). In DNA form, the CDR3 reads TGTGCCAGCAGTGACCAAGCGGGAGGGACCTACAATGAGCAGTTCTTC. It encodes CASSDQAGGTYNEQFF.

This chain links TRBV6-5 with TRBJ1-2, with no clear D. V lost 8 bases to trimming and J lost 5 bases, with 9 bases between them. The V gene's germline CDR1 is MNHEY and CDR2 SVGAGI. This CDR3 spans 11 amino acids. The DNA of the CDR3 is TGTGCCAGCGCAGAGCCTTATGGCTACACCTTC. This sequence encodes CASAEPYGYTF.

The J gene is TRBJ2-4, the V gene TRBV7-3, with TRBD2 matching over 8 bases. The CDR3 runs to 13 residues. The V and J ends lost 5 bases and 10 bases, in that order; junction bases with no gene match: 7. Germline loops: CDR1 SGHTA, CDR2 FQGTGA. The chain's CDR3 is CASSPGLGGIQYF. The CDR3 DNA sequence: TGTGCCAGCAGCCCGGGACTAGGCGGTATTCAGTACTTC.

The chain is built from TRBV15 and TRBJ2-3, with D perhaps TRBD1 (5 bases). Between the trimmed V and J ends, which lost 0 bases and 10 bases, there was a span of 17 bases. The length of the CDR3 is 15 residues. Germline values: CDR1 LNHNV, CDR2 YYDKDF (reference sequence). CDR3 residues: CATSRDQGRYAAQYF. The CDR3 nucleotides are TGTGCCACCAGCAGAGATCAGGGTCGGTATGCTGCGCAGTATTTT.

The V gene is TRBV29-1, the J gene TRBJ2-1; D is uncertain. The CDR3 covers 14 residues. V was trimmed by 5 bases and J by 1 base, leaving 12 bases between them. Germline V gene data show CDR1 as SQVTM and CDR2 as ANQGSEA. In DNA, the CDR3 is TGCAGCGTTAATCTAGGAGAGTCCTACAATGAGCAGTTCTTC. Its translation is CSVNLGESYNEQFF.

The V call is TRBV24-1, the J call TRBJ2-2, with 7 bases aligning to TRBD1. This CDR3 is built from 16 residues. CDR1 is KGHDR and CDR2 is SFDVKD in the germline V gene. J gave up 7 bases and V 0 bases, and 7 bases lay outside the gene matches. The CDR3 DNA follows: TGTGCCACCAGTGATTTGCAGACAGGGAAGGACGGGGAGCTGTTTTTT. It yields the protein CATSDLQTGKDGELFF.